Sequencing of this T cell receptor beta chain was carried out in a study of T cells after posttransplantation cyclophosphamide. Some clones are missing from TCRdb's copy, which holds only in-frame ones; the method was immunoSEQ multiplex PCR. Observed are around 35,000 clones, no singletons, with the top ten taking about 1.2%. Study outcomes and limitations: Later post-transplant blood repertoires were often dominated by donor CD8+ memory clones. After PTCy, TRB diversity resembled that of CNI/methotrexate controls.

The related graft donor's blood sample was taken on the day of bone marrow donation. The V end was cut by 5 bases, the J end by 5 bases, with 12 bases between. Germline CDR1 is SGHTA and CDR2 is FQGNSA. The CDR3 has 14 amino acids. This clone appeared a few times. Its antigen remains unknown. The V and J genes are TRBV7-2 and TRBJ2-2; possible D gene TRBD1, 5 bases. Source material: PBMCs. The clonotype comes from a girl aged 10-17 years in good health, CMV-negative, and a related stem cell transplant donor. CDR3 loop: CASSTQGWTGELFF. The CDR3 DNA sequence: TGTGCCAGCAGCACTCAGGGTTGGACCGGGGAGCTGTTTTTT.